This T cell receptor (beta chain) was captured in a study of T cell repertoires in cytomegalovirus infection. At the level of the study: It can be stated that public TCR beta signatures indicated CMV infection as well as a matching HLA type. Study conclusions and caveats: Summed frequency of public TCR beta families distinguished CMV carriers with the relevant HLA.

TCRdb ran MiXCR on the reads and lists one entry per CDR3 protein. The sample records roughly 500,000 distinct CDR3 sequences, 16% being singletons. This clonotype was seen many times. Its antigen remains unknown. Material: CD8+ T cells from PBMCs. The clonotype originates from a human donor in good health (CMV status not recorded). Some clones in this sample may be carry-over from other donors' samples.

CDR3 amino acids: CASTRTSEYNEQFF. The CDR3, as DNA: TGTGCCAGCACCAGGACTAGCGAATACAATGAGCAGTTCTTC. The chain couples TRBV12-3 or TRBV12-4 to TRBJ2-1, with 9 bases that match TRBD2. The CDR3 contains 14 residues. Germline trimming cut 7 bases from V and 4 bases from J; bases unmatched to any gene: 5.